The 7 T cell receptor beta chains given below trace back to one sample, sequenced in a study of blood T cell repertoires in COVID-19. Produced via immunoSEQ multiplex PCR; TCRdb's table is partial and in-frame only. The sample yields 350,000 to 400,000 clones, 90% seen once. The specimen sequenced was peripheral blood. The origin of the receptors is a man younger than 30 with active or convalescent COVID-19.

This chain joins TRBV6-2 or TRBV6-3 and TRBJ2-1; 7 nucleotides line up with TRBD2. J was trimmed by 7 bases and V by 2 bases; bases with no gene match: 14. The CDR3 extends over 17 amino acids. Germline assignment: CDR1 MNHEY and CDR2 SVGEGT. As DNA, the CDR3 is TGTGCCAGCAGTTACCCACGGGGTAGCGGGCCCCCGAATGAGCAGTTCTTC. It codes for CASSYPRGSGPPNEQFF.

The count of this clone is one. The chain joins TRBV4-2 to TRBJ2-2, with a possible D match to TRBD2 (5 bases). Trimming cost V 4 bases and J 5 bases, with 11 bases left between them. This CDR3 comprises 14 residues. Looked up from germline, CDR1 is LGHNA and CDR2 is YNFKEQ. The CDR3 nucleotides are TGTGCCAGCAGCCCGGGCTCGGGGACCGGGGAGCTGTTTTTT. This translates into CASSPGSGTGELFF.

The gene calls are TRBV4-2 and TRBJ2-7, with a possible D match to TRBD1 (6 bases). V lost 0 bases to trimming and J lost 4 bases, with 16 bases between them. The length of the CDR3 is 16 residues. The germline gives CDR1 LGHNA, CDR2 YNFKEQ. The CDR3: CASSQDGAGVSYEQYF. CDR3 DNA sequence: TGTGCCAGCAGCCAAGATGGGGCAGGGGTTTCGTACGAGCAGTACTTC.

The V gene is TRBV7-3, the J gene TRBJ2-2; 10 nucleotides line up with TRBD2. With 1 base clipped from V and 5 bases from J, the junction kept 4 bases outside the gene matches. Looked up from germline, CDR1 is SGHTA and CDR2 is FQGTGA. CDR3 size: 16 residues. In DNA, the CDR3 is TGTGCCAGCAGCTTAAAGCGGGAGGGCCGAACCGGGGAGCTGTTTTTT. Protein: CASSLKREGRTGELFF.

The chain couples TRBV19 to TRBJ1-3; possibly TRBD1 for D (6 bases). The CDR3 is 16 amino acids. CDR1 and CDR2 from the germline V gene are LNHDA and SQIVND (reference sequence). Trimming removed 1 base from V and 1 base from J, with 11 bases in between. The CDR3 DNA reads TGTGCCAGTAGTATAGCTGACAGGCCATCTGGAAACACCATATATTTT. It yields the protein CASSIADRPSGNTIYF.

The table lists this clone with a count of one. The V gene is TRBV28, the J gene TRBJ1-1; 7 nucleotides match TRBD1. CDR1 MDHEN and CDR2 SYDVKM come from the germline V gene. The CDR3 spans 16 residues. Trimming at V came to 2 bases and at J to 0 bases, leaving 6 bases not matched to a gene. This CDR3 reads CASSLGTGDLNTEAFF. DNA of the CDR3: TGTGCCAGCAGTTTAGGAACAGGGGACTTGAACACTGAAGCTTTCTTT.

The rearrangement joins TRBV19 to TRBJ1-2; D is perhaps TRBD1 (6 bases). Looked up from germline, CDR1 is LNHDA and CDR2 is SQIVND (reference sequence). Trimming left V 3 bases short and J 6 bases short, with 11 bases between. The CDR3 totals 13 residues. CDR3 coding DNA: TGTGCCAGTAGTATCAACAGGGTCGATGGCTACACCTTC. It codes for CASSINRVDGYTF.